The clone carrying this TCR beta chain was found once. Its specificity is not known. These data come from a study of shared clonotypes between healthy human individuals. In the study overall: Each donor contributed plates that comprised three CD4 naive, three CD4 memory, two CD8 naive and one CD8 memory.

Genomic DNA of each subset was evenly split across several immunoSEQ plates. Per the original methods: Junction-only immunoSEQ sequences carried no quality scores, so filtering differed. The repertoire was sequenced with immunoSEQ multiplex PCR; TCRdb's copy has only in-frame clones and lacks some. The V and J calls and clone size were taken over from that table, and D and trimming were inferred from the DNA. The table shows about a million clones, with approximately 80% occurring only once. Study conclusions and caveats: It was expected that sequencing depth would affect clonotype sharing among donors.

Sequenced sample: memory CD4+ T cells from PBMCs. Indicated subset: CD45RA-negative fraction. The clonotype originates from a man aged 18 to 29 in good health. Some clones in this sample may be carry-over from other donors' samples.

CDR3 protein: CASSRTGTRVGGELFF. CDR3 nucleotide sequence: TGTGCCAGCAGTCGTACCGGGACTAGGGTAGGAGGGGAGCTGTTTTTT. The chain carries TRBV9 and TRBJ2-2, with 8 nucleotides matching TRBD2. J gave up 8 bases and V 5 bases, and 14 bases lay outside the gene matches. The V gene's germline CDR1 is SGDLS and CDR2 YYNGEE. This CDR3 has 16 amino acids.